Described below is a single T cell receptor (beta chain) sequence and its context. No cognate antigen has been identified for it. No qualities accompany the bases; no much larger clone lies one base away. This entry is derived from a study of T cell repertoires and Cas9 in healthy adults (dated 2018 in TCRdb). General notes on the study: Within the CD4 and CD8 compartments, the researchers characterized SpCas9-reactive T cells in terms of multi-effector potency, cytotoxicity and lineage determination. This study looked at whether people already carry T cell immunity to the Streptococcus pyogenes Cas9 nuclease (SpCas9), the enzyme used in CRISPR gene editing.

General conclusions and limits of the study: Proliferation and function of SpCas9-reactive effector T cells were reported to be mitigated in vitro by SpCas9-reactive regulatory T cells.

The protocol used for the library was the immunoSEQ multiplex PCR assay. TCRdb mirrors the immuneACCESS table, restricted to in-frame sequences. Some clones are absent from its copies; in checked studies, under half trace to an unresolved V gene, and the reason for the others is unknown. The sample data list some 15,000 clones, and roughly 87% of these were observed just once. The ten largest clones capture around 1.5% of the sample. The CDR3 numbers 12 residues from cysteine through phenylalanine. Only the CDR3 DNA is retained, 36 bases long and in frame from the first base. Per the germline V gene (reference sequence), MNHEY is the CDR1 and SMNVEV is the CDR2. Between the V and J ends, shortened by 8 bases and 8 bases respectively, the junction contains 13 bases. All of the donors in the study were healthy humans.

The source material was Tregs (CD4+, CD25+, CD127-, CD137-, CD154-) from PBMCs; culture status not recorded. This TCR was recovered from a human donor in good health. The chain couples TRBV27 to TRBJ2-1; the D segment cannot be called with confidence. The CDR3 protein sequence reads: CASRGNPYEQFF. The DNA reads TGTGCCAGCCGCGGCAACCCCTATGAGCAGTTCTTC.